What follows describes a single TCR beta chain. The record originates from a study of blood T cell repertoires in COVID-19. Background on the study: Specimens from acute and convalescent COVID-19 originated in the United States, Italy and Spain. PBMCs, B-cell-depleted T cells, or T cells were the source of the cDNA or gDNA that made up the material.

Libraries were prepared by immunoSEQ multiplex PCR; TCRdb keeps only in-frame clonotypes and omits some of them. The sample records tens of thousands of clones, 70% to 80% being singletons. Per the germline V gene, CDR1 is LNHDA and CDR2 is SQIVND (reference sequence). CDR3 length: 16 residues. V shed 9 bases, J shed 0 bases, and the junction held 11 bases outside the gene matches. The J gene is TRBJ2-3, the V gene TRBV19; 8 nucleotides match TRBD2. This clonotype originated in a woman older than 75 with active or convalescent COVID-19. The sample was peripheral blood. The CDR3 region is CASTSGGLPSTDTQYF. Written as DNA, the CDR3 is TGTGCCAGCACATCGGGGGGGCTACCTAGCACAGATACGCAGTATTTT.